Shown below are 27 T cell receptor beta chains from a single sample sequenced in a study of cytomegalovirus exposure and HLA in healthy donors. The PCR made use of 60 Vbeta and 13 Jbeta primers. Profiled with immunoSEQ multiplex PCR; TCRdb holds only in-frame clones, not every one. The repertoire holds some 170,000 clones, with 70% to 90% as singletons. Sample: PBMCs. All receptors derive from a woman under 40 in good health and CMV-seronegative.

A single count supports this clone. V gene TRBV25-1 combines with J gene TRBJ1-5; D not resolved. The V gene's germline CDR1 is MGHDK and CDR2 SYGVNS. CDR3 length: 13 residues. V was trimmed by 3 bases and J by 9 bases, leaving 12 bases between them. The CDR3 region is CASSEAGIWPQHF. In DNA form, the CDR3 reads TGTGCCAGCAGTGAGGCAGGAATCTGGCCCCAGCATTTT.

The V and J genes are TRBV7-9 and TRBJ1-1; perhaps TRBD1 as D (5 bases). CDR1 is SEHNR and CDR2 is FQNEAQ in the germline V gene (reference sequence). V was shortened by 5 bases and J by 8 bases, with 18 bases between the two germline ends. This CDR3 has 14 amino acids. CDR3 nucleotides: TGTGCCAGCAGCACCTTGACAGATACCATCGAAGCTTTCTTT. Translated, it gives CASSTLTDTIEAFF.

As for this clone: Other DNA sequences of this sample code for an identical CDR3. CDR3: CASSPGQGSYEQYF. The CDR3 DNA reads TGTGCCAGCAGTCCTGGACAGGGCTCCTACGAGCAGTACTTC. The chain has TRBV6-5 and TRBJ2-7, with 8 bases that match TRBD1. This CDR3 has 14 residues. V was clipped by 5 bases and J by 0 bases; unmatched bases: 3. Germline CDR1 is MNHEY and CDR2 is SVGAGI.

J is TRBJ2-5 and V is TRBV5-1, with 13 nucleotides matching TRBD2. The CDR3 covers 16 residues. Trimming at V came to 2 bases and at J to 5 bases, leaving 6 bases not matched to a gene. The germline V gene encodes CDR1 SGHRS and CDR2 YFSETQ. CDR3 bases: TGCGCCAGCAGCTTCACTAGCGGGGGGGCCGGGGAGACCCAGTACTTC. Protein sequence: CASSFTSGGAGETQYF.

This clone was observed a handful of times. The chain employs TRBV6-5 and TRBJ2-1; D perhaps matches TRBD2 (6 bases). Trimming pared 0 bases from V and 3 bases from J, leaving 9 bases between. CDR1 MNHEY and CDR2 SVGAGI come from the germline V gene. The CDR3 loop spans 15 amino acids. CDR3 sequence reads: CASSYSPGDYNEQFF. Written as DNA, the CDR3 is TGTGCCAGCAGTTACTCTCCGGGGGACTACAATGAGCAGTTCTTC.

CDR3 region: CASSEDRGEQYF. CDR3 nucleotide sequence: TGTGCCAGCAGTGAGGACAGGGGCGAGCAGTACTTC. J is TRBJ2-5 and V is TRBV6-4, with 9 positions matching TRBD1. The DNA end lines up better with TRBJ2-7; the J call may be wrong. Germline loops: CDR1 MRHNA, CDR2 SNTAGT. The CDR3 is 12 residues long.

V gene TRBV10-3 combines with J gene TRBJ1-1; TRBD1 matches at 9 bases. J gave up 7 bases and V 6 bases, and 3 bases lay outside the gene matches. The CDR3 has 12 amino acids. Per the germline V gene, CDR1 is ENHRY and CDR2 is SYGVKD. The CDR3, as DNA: TGTGCCATCAGCGGGACAGGGCTTGAAGCTTTCTTT. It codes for CAISGTGLEAFF.

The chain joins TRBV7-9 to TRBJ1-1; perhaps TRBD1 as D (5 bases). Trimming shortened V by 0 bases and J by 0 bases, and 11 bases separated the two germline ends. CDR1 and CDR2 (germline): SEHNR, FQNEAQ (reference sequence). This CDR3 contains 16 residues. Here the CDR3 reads CASSLAQGGLNTEAFF. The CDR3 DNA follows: TGTGCCAGCAGCTTAGCGCAGGGAGGCCTGAACACTGAAGCTTTCTTT.

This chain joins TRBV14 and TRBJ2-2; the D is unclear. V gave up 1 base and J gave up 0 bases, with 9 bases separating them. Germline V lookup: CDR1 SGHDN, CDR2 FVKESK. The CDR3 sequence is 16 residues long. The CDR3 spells CASSQVPLANTGELFF. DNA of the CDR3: TGTGCCAGCAGCCAAGTTCCCCTAGCGAACACCGGGGAGCTGTTTTTT.

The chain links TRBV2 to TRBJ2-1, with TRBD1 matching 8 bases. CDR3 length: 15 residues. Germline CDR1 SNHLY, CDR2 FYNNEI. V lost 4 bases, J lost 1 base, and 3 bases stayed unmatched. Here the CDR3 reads CASSVYRGSYNEQFF. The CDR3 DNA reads TGTGCCAGCAGTGTGTACAGGGGGTCCTACAATGAGCAGTTCTTC.

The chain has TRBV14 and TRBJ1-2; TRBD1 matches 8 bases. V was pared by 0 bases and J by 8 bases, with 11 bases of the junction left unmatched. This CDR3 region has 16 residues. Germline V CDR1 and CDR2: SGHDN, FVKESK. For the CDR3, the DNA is TGTGCCAGCAGCCAAGATCATTTGGGGACAGGTCGCGGCTACACCTTC. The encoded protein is CASSQDHLGTGRGYTF.

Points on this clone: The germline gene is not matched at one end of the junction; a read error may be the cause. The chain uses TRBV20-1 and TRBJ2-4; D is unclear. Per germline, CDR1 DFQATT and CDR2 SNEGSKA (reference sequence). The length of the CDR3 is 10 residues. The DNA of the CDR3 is TGCAGTGCTAGCGCAAACAGTCAGTACTTC. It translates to CSASANSQYF.

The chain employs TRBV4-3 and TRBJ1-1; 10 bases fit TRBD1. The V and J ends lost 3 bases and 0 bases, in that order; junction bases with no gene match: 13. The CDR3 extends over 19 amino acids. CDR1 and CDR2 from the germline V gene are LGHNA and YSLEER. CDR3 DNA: TGCGCCAGCAGCCAGGACCCCACCGGGACAGGGGTCATGAACACTGAAGCTTTCTTT. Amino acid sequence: CASSQDPTGTGVMNTEAFF.

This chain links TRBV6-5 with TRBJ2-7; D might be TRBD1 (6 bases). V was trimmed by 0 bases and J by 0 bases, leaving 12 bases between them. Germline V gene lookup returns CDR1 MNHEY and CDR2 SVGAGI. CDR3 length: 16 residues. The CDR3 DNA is TGTGCCAGCAGTTACTCGAGGCAGGGGAGCTCCTACGAGCAGTACTTC. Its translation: CASSYSRQGSSYEQYF.

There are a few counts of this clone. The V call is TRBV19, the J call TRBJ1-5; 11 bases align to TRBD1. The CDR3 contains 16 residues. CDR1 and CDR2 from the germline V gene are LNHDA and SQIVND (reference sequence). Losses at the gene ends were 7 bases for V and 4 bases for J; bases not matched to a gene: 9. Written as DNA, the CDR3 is TGTGCCAGTAAACTCTCCCGGGACAGGGGGAATCAGCCCCAGCATTTT. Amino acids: CASKLSRDRGNQPQHF.

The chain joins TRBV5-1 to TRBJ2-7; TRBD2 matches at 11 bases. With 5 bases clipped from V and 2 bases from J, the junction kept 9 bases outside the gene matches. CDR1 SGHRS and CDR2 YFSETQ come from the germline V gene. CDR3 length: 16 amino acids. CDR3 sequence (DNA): TGCGCCAGCAGTAGGACTAGCGGGCCCTCTCCCTACGAGCAGTACTTC. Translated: CASSRTSGPSPYEQYF.

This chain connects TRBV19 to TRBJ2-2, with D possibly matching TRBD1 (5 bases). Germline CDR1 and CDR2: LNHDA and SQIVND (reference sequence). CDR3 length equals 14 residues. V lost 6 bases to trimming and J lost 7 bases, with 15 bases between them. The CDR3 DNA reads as TGTGCCAGTAGACCAGGGTTGATAAGCGGGGAGCTGTTTTTT. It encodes CASRPGLISGELFF.

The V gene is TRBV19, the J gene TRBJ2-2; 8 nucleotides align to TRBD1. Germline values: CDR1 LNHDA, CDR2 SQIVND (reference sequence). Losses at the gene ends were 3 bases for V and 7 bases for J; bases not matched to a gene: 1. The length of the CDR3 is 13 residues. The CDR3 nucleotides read TGTGCCAGTAGTATCGACAGGGGCGGGGAGCTGTTTTTT. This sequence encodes CASSIDRGGELFF. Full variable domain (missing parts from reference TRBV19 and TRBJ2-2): DGGITQSPKYLFRKEGQNVTLSCEQNLNHDAMYWYRQDPGQGLRLIYYSQIVNDFQKGDIAEGYSVSREKKESFPLTVTSAQKNPTAFYLCASSIDRGGELFFGEGSRLTVL.

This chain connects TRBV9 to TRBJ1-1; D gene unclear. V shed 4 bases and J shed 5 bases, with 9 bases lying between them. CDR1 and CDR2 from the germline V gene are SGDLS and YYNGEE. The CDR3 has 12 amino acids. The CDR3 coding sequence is TGTGCCAGCAGCTCTCAGGTGACTGAAGCTTTCTTT. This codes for CASSSQVTEAFF.

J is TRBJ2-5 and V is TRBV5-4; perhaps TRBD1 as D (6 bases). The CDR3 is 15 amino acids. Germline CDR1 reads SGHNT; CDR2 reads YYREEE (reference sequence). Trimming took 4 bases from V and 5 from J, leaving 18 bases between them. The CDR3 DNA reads TGTGCCAGCAGCCCAGACCTGGGACACAGGGAGACCCAGTACTTC. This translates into CASSPDLGHRETQYF.

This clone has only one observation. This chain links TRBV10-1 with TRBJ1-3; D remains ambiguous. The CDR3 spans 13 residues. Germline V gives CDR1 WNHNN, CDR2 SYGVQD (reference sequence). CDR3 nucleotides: TGCGCTGGAGGGTCTGGACCTGGAAACACCATATATTTT. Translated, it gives CAGGSGPGNTIYF.

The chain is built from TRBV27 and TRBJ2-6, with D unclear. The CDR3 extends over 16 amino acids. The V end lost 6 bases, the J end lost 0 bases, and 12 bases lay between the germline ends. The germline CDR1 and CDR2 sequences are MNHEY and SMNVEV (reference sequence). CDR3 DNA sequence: TGTGCCAGCAGCCTACTAATCGGCTCTGGGGCCAACGTCCTGACTTTC. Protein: CASSLLIGSGANVLTF.

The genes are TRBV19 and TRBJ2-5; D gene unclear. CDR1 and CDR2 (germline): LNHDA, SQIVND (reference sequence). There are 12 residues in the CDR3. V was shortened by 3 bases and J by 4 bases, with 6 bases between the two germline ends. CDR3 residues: CASSIGAETQYF. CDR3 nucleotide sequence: TGTGCCAGTAGTATCGGTGCAGAGACCCAGTACTTC.

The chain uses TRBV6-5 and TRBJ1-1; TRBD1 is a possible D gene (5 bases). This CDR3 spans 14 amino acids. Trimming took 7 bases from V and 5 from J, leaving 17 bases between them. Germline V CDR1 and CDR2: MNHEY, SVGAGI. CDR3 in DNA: TGTGCCAGCATCCAGAGCAGGGTTTCGACTGAAGCTTTCTTT. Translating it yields CASIQSRVSTEAFF.

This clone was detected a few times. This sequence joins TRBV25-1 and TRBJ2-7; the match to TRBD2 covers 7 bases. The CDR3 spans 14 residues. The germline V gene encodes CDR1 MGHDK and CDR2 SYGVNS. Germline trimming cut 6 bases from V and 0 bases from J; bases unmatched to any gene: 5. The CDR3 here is CASRSGGGSYEQYF. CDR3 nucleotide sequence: TGTGCCAGCAGATCTGGGGGGGGCTCCTACGAGCAGTACTTC.

DNA for the CDR3: TGTGCCAGCAGCCCCGGGACAGGCCACGGGGAGCTGTTTTTT. Protein sequence: CASSPGTGHGELFF. The genes are TRBV7-7 and TRBJ2-2; TRBD1 aligns across 8 bases. There are 14 residues in the CDR3. The germline V gene has CDR1 SSHAT and CDR2 FNYEAQ (reference sequence). After removal of 5 bases from V and 7 bases from J, the junction contained 6 bases not matched to a gene.

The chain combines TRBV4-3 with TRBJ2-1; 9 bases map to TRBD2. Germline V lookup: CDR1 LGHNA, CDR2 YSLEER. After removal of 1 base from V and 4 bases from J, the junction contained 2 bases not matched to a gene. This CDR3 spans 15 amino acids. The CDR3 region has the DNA TGCGCCAGCAGCCAAGGACTAGCGGCTTACAATGAGCAGTTCTTC. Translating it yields CASSQGLAAYNEQFF.